Shown below are 29 T cell receptor beta chains from a single sample sequenced in a study of blood T cell repertoires in COVID-19. Sequencing was performed with immunoSEQ multiplex PCR; in TCRdb, only in-frame clones are kept and a portion is missing. The profile covers 130,000 to 150,000 clones, with around nine tenths appearing a single time and 10% to 13% taken by the ten largest. The sample taken for sequencing was peripheral blood. Receptors were obtained from a man in his fifties or sixties with active or convalescent COVID-19.

The rearrangement uses TRBV4-1 and TRBJ1-5; 11 nucleotides agree with TRBD1. The V gene end was trimmed by 1 base and the J gene end by 1 base; junction bases not matched to a gene: 6. The length of the CDR3 is 18 residues. CDR1 MGHRA and CDR2 YSYEKL come from the germline V gene. The CDR3 here is CASSQGGTGGRSNQPQHF. For the CDR3, the DNA is TGCGCCAGCAGCCAAGGAGGGACAGGGGGAAGAAGCAATCAGCCCCAGCATTTT.

This sequence joins TRBV7-8 and TRBJ1-1; D is uncertain. V was pared by 4 bases and J by 0 bases, with 12 bases between. CDR3 length: 15 amino acids. In germline, CDR1 is SGHVS, CDR2 FQNEAQ. The CDR3 region has the DNA TGTGCCAGCAGCTGGGATCGGGGTGTGAACACTGAAGCTTTCTTT. It codes for CASSWDRGVNTEAFF.

For this clone: Within the sample, other DNA sequences also encode this same CDR3. CDR3 in amino acids: CASSLSGSSYNEQFF. The CDR3 region has the DNA TGTGCCAGCAGCCTTAGCGGAAGCTCCTACAATGAGCAGTTCTTC. This chain links TRBV27 with TRBJ2-1; D possibly corresponds to TRBD2 (6 bases). Germline V gene sequence: CDR1 MNHEY, CDR2 SMNVEV (reference sequence). The CDR3 has 15 residues. The ends were cut back, 6 bases at V and 0 bases at J, with 12 bases in the middle.

The rearrangement joins TRBV6-5 to TRBJ1-6; 9 bases agree with TRBD1. Germline assignment: CDR1 MNHEY and CDR2 SVGAGI. The CDR3 loop spans 14 amino acids. Trimming cost V 5 bases and J 6 bases; bases outside gene matches: 2. In nucleotides, the CDR3 is TGTGCCAGCAGTCCACAGGGGGCTAATTCACCCCTCCACTTT. Translating gives CASSPQGANSPLHF.

CDR3 nucleotides: TGTGCCAGCAGCACGACTAGCGGGAGGCCAGGTGAGCAGTTCTTC. Translating gives CASSTTSGRPGEQFF. The J gene is TRBJ2-1, the V gene TRBV28; TRBD2 aligns across 13 bases. This CDR3 contains 15 residues. J gave up 9 bases and V 6 bases, and 8 bases lay outside the gene matches. Looked up from germline, CDR1 is MDHEN and CDR2 is SYDVKM.

For this clone: The junction differs from germline at one of its ends, possibly a read error. The chain has TRBV6-2 or TRBV6-3 and TRBJ2-1; tentatively, D is TRBD2 (6 bases). Germline V CDR1 and CDR2: MNHEY, SVGEGT. This CDR3 spans 12 amino acids. The CDR3 coding sequence is TGTGCCAGCAGTTCCCTGGGACTCCAAGATCTCTTC. This translates into CASSSLGLQDLF.

This CDR3 is CSVQFGSLYEQYF. CDR3 nucleotides: TGCAGCGTCCAGTTTGGGAGCCTCTACGAGCAGTACTTC. The chain has TRBV29-1 and TRBJ2-7, with D perhaps TRBD2 (5 bases). This CDR3 has 13 amino acids. Trimming took off 6 bases at V and 3 bases at J, with 15 bases between the two ends. Germline CDR1 is SQVTM and CDR2 is ANQGSEA.

This chain joins TRBV19 and TRBJ2-2; 9 bases are shared with TRBD2. The germline CDR1 and CDR2 sequences are LNHDA and SQIVND (reference sequence). V lost 7 bases to trimming and J lost 4 bases; unmatched junction nucleotides: 16. CDR3 length: 18 residues. The CDR3 here is CASTLPWREGQSTGELFF. For the CDR3, the DNA is TGTGCCAGTACCCTTCCTTGGCGGGAGGGCCAGAGCACCGGGGAGCTGTTTTTT.

The V call is TRBV7-3, the J call TRBJ2-5; 7 bases align to TRBD1. Germline CDR1 and CDR2: SGHTA and FQGTGA. This CDR3 is 14 amino acids long. The V gene end was trimmed by 3 bases and the J gene end by 5 bases; junction bases not matched to a gene: 6. The CDR3 DNA reads TGTGCCAGCAGCTTGGGCAGGGGGTTGGAGACCCAGTACTTC. Translating it yields CASSLGRGLETQYF.

This clone has just one count. This chain connects TRBV6-4 to TRBJ2-1; 8 nucleotides agree with TRBD2. CDR3 length: 16 amino acids. In germline, CDR1 is MRHNA, CDR2 SNTAGT. The junction had 8 bases not matched to a gene; V was cut back by 6 bases and J by 1 base. In nucleotides, the CDR3 is TGTGCCAGCAGACCGGGGAGCGGGAGTTCCTACAATGAGCAGTTCTTC. This gives the protein CASRPGSGSSYNEQFF.

The chain recombines TRBV28 with TRBJ2-7, with 9 bases lining up with TRBD1. The CDR3 runs to 15 residues. V shed 6 bases and J 6 bases; nucleotides not matched to a gene: 12. Germline CDR1 reads MDHEN; CDR2 reads SYDVKM. The CDR3 region has the DNA TGTGCCAGCAGCGGCCCCGGGACAGGGAGGCGCGAGCAGTACTTC. Its protein is CASSGPGTGRREQYF. The variable domain in full, completed from reference TRBV28 and TRBJ2-7, reads DVKVTQSSRYLVKRTGEKVFLECVQDMDHENMFWYRQDPGLGLRLIYFSYDVKMKEKGDIPEGYSVSREKKERFSLILESASTNQTSMYLCASSGPGTGRREQYFGPGTRLTVT.

This clone was seen only a few times. The V call is TRBV27, the J call TRBJ1-2, with a possible D match to TRBD1 (5 bases). Germline-derived CDR1 and CDR2 are MNHEY and SMNVEV (reference sequence). V lost 5 bases and J lost 4, with 11 bases in between. The CDR3 spans 13 residues. The CDR3 DNA is TGTGCCAGCAGTCCGGGACTAGGCTATGGCTACACCTTC. Translated: CASSPGLGYGYTF.

The chain uses TRBV7-9 and TRBJ2-2; maybe TRBD1 (6 bases). V gave up 5 bases and J gave up 5 bases, with 12 bases separating them. Germline CDR1 and CDR2: SEHNR and FQNEAQ (reference sequence). The CDR3 is 14 amino acids. This CDR3 is CASSPGQSTGELFF. CDR3 sequence (DNA): TGTGCCAGCAGCCCCGGACAGTCTACCGGGGAGCTGTTTTTT.

Here the CDR3 reads CASSSDLAGNEQYF. The CDR3 nucleotides are TGTGCCAGCAGCTCCGACCTAGCGGGAAACGAGCAGTACTTC. The chain couples TRBV7-2 to TRBJ2-7; 9 positions agree with TRBD2. Germline V gives CDR1 SGHTA, CDR2 FQGNSA. The CDR3 totals 14 residues. Germline trimming cut 4 bases from V and 5 bases from J; bases unmatched to any gene: 6. Full variable domain (remainder filled in from reference TRBV7-2 and TRBJ2-7): GAGVSQSPSNKVTEKGKDVELRCDPISGHTALYWYRQSLGQGLEFLIYFQGNSAPDKSGLPSDRFSAERTGGSVSTLTIQRTQQEDSAVYLCASSSDLAGNEQYFGPGTRLTVT.

The rearrangement joins TRBV12-5 to TRBJ2-7; 8 bases fit TRBD1. This CDR3 has 14 amino acids. V lost 7 bases to trimming and J lost 6 bases; unmatched junction nucleotides: 11. CDR1 and CDR2 (germline): LGHNT, FRNRAP. CDR3 residues: CASVQGARRIEQYF. The CDR3 DNA reads TGTGCTAGTGTCCAGGGGGCGCGAAGAATCGAGCAGTACTTC.

V gene TRBV10-3 combines with J gene TRBJ2-7; TRBD2 matches 11 bases. After removal of 3 bases from V and 2 bases from J, the junction contained 3 bases not matched to a gene. The CDR3 spans 15 residues. From germline, CDR1 is ENHRY and CDR2 SYGVKD. The CDR3 loop reads CAISDSLAGAYEQYF. DNA of the CDR3: TGTGCCATCAGTGATTCACTAGCGGGAGCCTACGAGCAGTACTTC.

This chain joins TRBV11-1 and TRBJ1-5; D call uncertain. The CDR3 runs 14 residues. V dropped 5 bases and J dropped 5 bases, with 13 bases sitting between them. CDR1 SGHAT and CDR2 FQDESV come from the germline V gene (reference sequence). DNA of the CDR3: TGTGCCAGCAGCCGCCGGGGTAGGGATCAGCCCCAGCATTTT. Its protein is CASSRRGRDQPQHF.

This chain links TRBV12-3 or TRBV12-4 with TRBJ2-5; 7 positions agree with TRBD2. This CDR3 spans 12 amino acids. V lost 6 bases to trimming and J lost 5 bases; unmatched junction nucleotides: 3. The CDR3 protein is CASSRAGETQYF. CDR3 bases: TGTGCCAGCAGCCGAGCGGGGGAGACCCAGTACTTC.

The J gene is TRBJ1-2, the V gene TRBV21-1; the table gives TRBD1 as D, unverified against the DNA. TRBV21-1 is a listed pseudogene. The CDR3 is 14 residues long. The chain's CDR3 is CASSSPDSPSGYTF. The CDR3 coding sequence is TGTGCCAGCAGCAGCCCGGACAGCCCGTCGGGCTACACCTTC.

J is TRBJ2-3 and V is TRBV9; 9 bases align to TRBD1. The CDR3 is 15 amino acids. The J segment lost 4 bases and the V segment lost 3 bases, leaving 6 bases of the junction unmatched. CDR1 and CDR2 from the germline V gene are SGDLS and YYNGEE. The CDR3 DNA is TGTGCCAGCAGCGCCCACAGGGGGCAATCAGATACGCAGTATTTT. Its translation: CASSAHRGQSDTQYF.

The chain carries TRBV11-2 and TRBJ2-2; tentative D call: TRBD2 (7 bases). V shed 3 bases and J shed 2 bases, with 13 bases lying between them. CDR3 length equals 16 residues. Germline V lookup: CDR1 SGHAT, CDR2 FQNNGV. The CDR3 bases are TGTGCCAGCAGCTTTCTAGGGGGGGTCAACACCGGGGAGCTGTTTTTT. Protein: CASSFLGGVNTGELFF.

This clone was seen at least ten times. This chain links TRBV24-1 with TRBJ2-5; 9 nucleotides align to TRBD2. Germline CDR1 reads KGHDR; CDR2 reads SFDVKD. V trimming: 7 bases; J trimming: 1 base; junction bases outside the gene matches: 9. There are 16 residues in the CDR3. The chain's CDR3 is CATRGGRASSQETQYF. The CDR3 region has the DNA TGTGCCACCAGGGGCGGGAGGGCCTCCTCCCAAGAGACCCAGTACTTC.

The CDR3 DNA sequence: TGTGCCAGCATCCCGGGACTAAAGAATGAGCAGTTCTTC. The encoded protein is CASIPGLKNEQFF. The chain has TRBV6-5 and TRBJ2-1, with 7 bases that match TRBD2. Germline trimming cut 7 bases from V and 7 bases from J; bases unmatched to any gene: 7. Germline CDR1 reads MNHEY; CDR2 reads SVGAGI. The CDR3 is 13 amino acids.

The rearrangement links TRBV5-4 to TRBJ2-1, with 14 positions matching TRBD2. Germline V gene data show CDR1 as SGHNT and CDR2 as YYREEE (reference sequence). V lost 0 bases, J lost 4 bases, and 0 bases stayed unmatched. The length of the CDR3 is 16 residues. CDR3 DNA sequence: TGTGCCAGCAGCTTGGGACTAGCGGGAGGGTACAATGAGCAGTTCTTC. It translates to CASSLGLAGGYNEQFF.

V and J are TRBV30 and TRBJ1-3; D uncertain. CDR1 is GTSNPN, CDR2 SVGIG, per germline (reference sequence). V lost 1 base, J lost 0 bases, and 10 bases lay in between. This CDR3 region has 15 residues. CDR3 coding DNA: TGTGCCTGGAGTGGCAGGTTGAGCTCTGGAAACACCATATATTTT. Its protein product is CAWSGRLSSGNTIYF.

The chain links TRBV4-1 to TRBJ2-1, with TRBD2 matching over 9 bases. The V segment lost 1 base and the J segment 7 bases; nucleotides outside the gene matches: 8. This CDR3 has 16 amino acids. Germline-derived CDR1 and CDR2 are MGHRA and YSYEKL. CDR3 DNA: TGCGCCAGCAGCCAAGTTGTTAGCGGGAGTTGGAATGAGCAGTTCTTC. The encoded protein is CASSQVVSGSWNEQFF.

This clone appeared once. V gene TRBV4-1 combines with J gene TRBJ2-5; TRBD2 aligns across 7 bases. Trimming took 3 bases from V and 1 from J; bases not matched to a gene: 2. The CDR3 sequence is 14 residues long. Germline V gene lookup returns CDR1 MGHRA and CDR2 YSYEKL. The CDR3 sequence: CASSHLAVQETQYF. CDR3 in DNA: TGCGCCAGCAGCCACCTAGCGGTCCAAGAGACCCAGTACTTC.

The chain uses TRBV5-6 and TRBJ2-5; 9 bases match TRBD1. This CDR3 comprises 14 residues. Germline trimming cut 3 bases from V and 4 bases from J; bases unmatched to any gene: 4. Germline V gene lookup returns CDR1 SGHDT and CDR2 YYEEEE. The CDR3 DNA reads as TGTGCCAGCAGCTCGAAGACAGGGGGAGAGACCCAGTACTTC. It is translated as CASSSKTGGETQYF.

This clone was recorded many times. V and J are TRBV4-1 and TRBJ1-1; 7 bases align to TRBD1. V was clipped by 7 bases and J by 4 bases; unmatched bases: 9. The germline V gene encodes CDR1 MGHRA and CDR2 YSYEKL. The CDR3 loop spans 14 amino acids. The CDR3 is CASKPTGRRTEAFF. CDR3 DNA sequence: TGCGCCAGCAAACCGACAGGGAGGCGCACTGAAGCTTTCTTT.